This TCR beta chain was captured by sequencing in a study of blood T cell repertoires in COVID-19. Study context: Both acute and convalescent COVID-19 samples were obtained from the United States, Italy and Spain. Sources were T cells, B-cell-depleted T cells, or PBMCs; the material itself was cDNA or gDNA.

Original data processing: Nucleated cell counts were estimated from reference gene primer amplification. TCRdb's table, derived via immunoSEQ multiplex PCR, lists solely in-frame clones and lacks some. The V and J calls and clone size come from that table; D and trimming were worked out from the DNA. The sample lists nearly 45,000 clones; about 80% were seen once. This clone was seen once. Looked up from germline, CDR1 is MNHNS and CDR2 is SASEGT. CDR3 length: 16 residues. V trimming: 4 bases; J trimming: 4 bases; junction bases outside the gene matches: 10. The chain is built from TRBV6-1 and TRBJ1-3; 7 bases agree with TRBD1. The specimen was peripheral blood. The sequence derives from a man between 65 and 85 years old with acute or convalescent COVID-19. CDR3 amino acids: CASSAPGQSTGNTIYF. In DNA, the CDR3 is TGTGCCAGCAGTGCGCCGGGACAGTCTACGGGAAACACCATATATTTT.